This TCR beta chain was recorded in a study of CD8 T cells in ankylosing spondylitis. Study-wide results and limits: Previously reported in reactive arthritis synovial fluid and blood were some of the motif variants.

Ten or more counts support this clonotype. The antigen is unknown. Germline CDR1 and CDR2: MDHEN and SYDVKM. The CDR3 runs 16 residues. Losses at the gene ends were 6 bases for V and 3 bases for J; bases not matched to a gene: 10. TCR beta libraries were made by quantitative 5'-RACE with molecular barcodes. TCRdb analysed the 5' RACE reads with MiXCR anew, one entry per CDR3 protein. This sample has roughly 130,000 distinct CDR3 sequences; 7% occur once, and the top ten carry 12%. The chain recombines TRBV28 with TRBJ2-3, with 9 positions matching TRBD1. Material for sequencing was blood, either unsorted or a sorted T cell fraction (not recorded which). The TCR comes from a male donor with ankylosing spondylitis or in good health (not recorded which). The CDR3 here is CASRAPGTGKTDTQYF. CDR3 nucleotide sequence: TGTGCCAGCAGGGCTCCCGGGACAGGGAAAACAGATACGCAGTATTTT.